Each of the 32 T cell receptor beta chains below was sequenced from the same sample in a study of blood T cell repertoires in COVID-19. The table came from immunoSEQ multiplex PCR; TCRdb's copy has only in-frame clones and leaves some out. This table holds about 400,000 clones, just under 90% found once. Sequenced material: PBMCs or T cells enriched from blood (not recorded which). These receptors were obtained from a woman aged 45 to 65 who had recovered from COVID-19.

The rearrangement joins TRBV5-1 to TRBJ2-5; D remains ambiguous. V lost 0 bases and J 3 bases, leaving 12 bases between the germline ends. CDR1 and CDR2 from the germline V gene are SGHRS and YFSETQ. The CDR3 is 15 residues long. The CDR3 region is CASSLGATIEETQYF. CDR3 nucleotides: TGCGCCAGCAGCTTGGGGGCTACCATCGAAGAGACCCAGTACTTC.

The chain recombines TRBV6-5 with TRBJ1-4, with D hard to call. V was trimmed by 6 bases and J by 5 bases, leaving 4 bases between them. This CDR3 comprises 11 residues. From germline, CDR1 is MNHEY and CDR2 SVGAGI. The CDR3 sequence is CASRTNEKLFF. CDR3 DNA: TGTGCCAGCAGGACAAATGAAAAACTGTTTTTT.

The V gene is TRBV4-1, the J gene TRBJ2-1; D gene unclear. V was cut by 4 bases and J by 0 bases, with 10 bases left in between. CDR1 and CDR2 from the germline V gene are MGHRA and YSYEKL. The CDR3 covers 15 residues. CDR3 loop: CASSLQVLSYNEQFF. CDR3 DNA sequence: TGCGCCAGCAGCCTTCAGGTCCTCTCCTACAATGAGCAGTTCTTC.

V usage is TRBV11-3 and J usage is TRBJ2-1; TRBD2 matches at 10 bases. Germline CDR1 is SGHNT and CDR2 is YENEEA. Unmatched junction bases numbered 11, after V lost 1 base and J lost 2 bases. The CDR3 covers 19 residues. DNA for the CDR3: TGTGCCAGCAGCTTAGGAGCGGGGGGGCCCTTAAACCCCTACAATGAGCAGTTCTTC. Translation: CASSLGAGGPLNPYNEQFF.

The chain has TRBV6-2 or TRBV6-3 and TRBJ2-1; 11 bases agree with TRBD2. V was clipped by 4 bases and J by 3 bases; unmatched bases: 2. Germline CDR1 reads MNHEY; CDR2 reads SVGEGT. This CDR3 contains 15 residues. The CDR3 bases are TGTGCCAGCAGTTTGGGGACTAGCGGCTACAATGAGCAGTTCTTC. This codes for CASSLGTSGYNEQFF.

The J gene is TRBJ2-4, the V gene TRBV28; D unresolved. The CDR3 has 12 amino acids. Germline V gene lookup returns CDR1 MDHEN and CDR2 SYDVKM. The V end lost 5 bases, the J end lost 7 bases, and 9 bases lay between the germline ends. Here the CDR3 DNA reads TGTGCCAGCAGTCCAACCGGGAACATTCAGTACTTC. Translated, it gives CASSPTGNIQYF.

The CDR3 spells CASNLPDRGWGNQPQHF. DNA of the CDR3: TGTGCCAGCAACCTCCCAGACAGGGGCTGGGGCAATCAGCCCCAGCATTTT. The chain carries TRBV5-5 and TRBJ1-5; 8 nucleotides line up with TRBD1. The CDR3 covers 17 residues. Germline trimming cut 6 bases from V and 2 bases from J; bases unmatched to any gene: 13. Germline V gene data show CDR1 as SGHKS and CDR2 as YYEKEE (reference sequence).

This chain links TRBV6-5 with TRBJ2-7, with a possible D match to TRBD1 (6 bases). Germline assignment: CDR1 MNHEY and CDR2 SVGAGI. The CDR3 is 13 residues long. V lost 8 bases and J lost 3, with 14 bases in between. The CDR3 reads CASSDTGIYEQYF. Here the CDR3 DNA reads TGTGCCAGCTCTGATACAGGGATCTACGAGCAGTACTTC.

The chain is built from TRBV19 and TRBJ1-1; perhaps TRBD1 as D (5 bases). V was pared by 3 bases and J by 4 bases, with 18 bases between. The CDR3 contains 16 residues. Germline assignment: CDR1 LNHDA and CDR2 SQIVND (reference sequence). The CDR3 DNA follows: TGTGCCAGTAGTATTTCCCCGGGACTGGCTTCCACTGAAGCTTTCTTT. This codes for CASSISPGLASTEAFF.

The chain employs TRBV4-3 and TRBJ2-7, with D maybe TRBD1 (5 bases). The V gene lost 1 base and the J gene lost 0 bases, with 19 bases spanning the gap. The CDR3 has 18 residues. In germline, CDR1 is LGHNA, CDR2 YSLEER. Here the CDR3 reads CASSQAGEEQGSSYEQYF. In DNA, the CDR3 is TGCGCCAGCAGCCAAGCAGGTGAGGAGCAGGGTAGCTCCTACGAGCAGTACTTC.

V usage is TRBV19 and J usage is TRBJ1-6; D uncertain. V was clipped by 5 bases and J by 5 bases, with 7 bases between them. The germline gives CDR1 LNHDA, CDR2 SQIVND (reference sequence). The CDR3 is 13 amino acids. CDR3 sequence (DNA): TGTGCCAGTAGTCGGGATCATAATTCACCCCTCCACTTT. This codes for CASSRDHNSPLHF.

The chain recombines TRBV9 with TRBJ2-2; 8 bases align to TRBD2. V shed 0 bases, J shed 5 bases, and the junction held 6 bases outside the gene matches. Germline V lookup: CDR1 SGDLS, CDR2 YYNGEE. The CDR3 is 16 amino acids. The CDR3 DNA reads TGTGCCAGCAGCGTAGAAAGCGGGGGCGGTACCGGGGAGCTGTTTTTT. This encodes CASSVESGGGTGELFF.

With regard to this clone: This sample also contains other DNA sequences that code for the same CDR3. The rearrangement joins TRBV18 to TRBJ1-3; 7 bases agree with TRBD1. The germline gives CDR1 KGHSH, CDR2 LQKENI. The V and J ends lost 3 bases and 2 bases, in that order; junction bases with no gene match: 1. CDR3 length: 14 residues. This CDR3 is CASSPGTAGNTIYF. CDR3 nucleotides: TGTGCCAGCTCACCGGGGACAGCTGGAAACACCATATATTTT.

The V call is TRBV5-6, the J call TRBJ1-1; TRBD1 agrees at 8 bases. Looked up from germline, CDR1 is SGHDT and CDR2 is YYEEEE. Trimming took 4 bases from V and 1 from J; bases not matched to a gene: 9. This CDR3 is 16 amino acids long. The CDR3 loop reads CASSPDRGVRNTEAFF. CDR3 nucleotides: TGTGCCAGCAGCCCCGACAGGGGAGTTAGGAACACTGAAGCTTTCTTT.

The chain combines TRBV11-2 with TRBJ1-5; 9 positions agree with TRBD1. CDR3 size: 13 residues. V lost 3 bases to trimming and J lost 7 bases; unmatched junction nucleotides: 1. Germline loops: CDR1 SGHAT, CDR2 FQNNGV. CDR3 sequence: CASSFGTGQPQHF. CDR3 bases: TGTGCCAGCAGCTTCGGGACAGGGCAGCCCCAGCATTTT.

The chain is built from TRBV27 and TRBJ2-1; 11 bases are shared with TRBD2. Germline CDR1 is MNHEY and CDR2 is SMNVEV (reference sequence). This CDR3 spans 13 amino acids. The V gene end was trimmed by 2 bases and the J gene end by 9 bases; junction bases not matched to a gene: 0. CDR3 sequence (DNA): TGTGCCAGCAGTTTACTAGCGGGGGGTGAGCAGTTCTTC. Translation gives CASSLLAGGEQFF.

V is TRBV5-4 and J is TRBJ1-1, with TRBD1 matching over 7 bases. The V gene end was trimmed by 0 bases and the J gene end by 9 bases; junction bases not matched to a gene: 2. The CDR3 is 12 residues long. The V gene's germline CDR1 is SGHNT and CDR2 YYREEE (reference sequence). This CDR3 reads CASSLEQGKAFF. The CDR3 DNA is TGTGCCAGCAGCTTGGAACAGGGGAAAGCTTTCTTT. The full variable domain, with the rest looked up from reference TRBV5-4 and TRBJ1-1, is ETGVTQSPTHLIKTRGQQVTLRCSSQSGHNTVSWYQQALGQGPQFIFQYYREEENGRGNFPPRFSGLQFPNYSSELNVNALELDDSALYLCASSLEQGKAFFGQGTRLTVV.

The V call is TRBV5-1, the J call TRBJ2-5, with D possibly TRBD1 on 5 matching bases. CDR1 and CDR2 (germline): SGHRS, YFSETQ. Trimming cost V 0 bases and J 6 bases, with 12 bases left between them. CDR3 size: 14 residues. Here the CDR3 DNA reads TGCGCCAGCAGCTTGGCCGTAGGGGTAAAGACCCAGTACTTC. It specifies CASSLAVGVKTQYF.

This clone was found once. The V gene is TRBV27, the J gene TRBJ2-5; 9 bases align to TRBD2. CDR3 length: 19 amino acids. Per the germline V gene, CDR1 is MNHEY and CDR2 is SMNVEV (reference sequence). V was pared by 6 bases and J by 0 bases, with 17 bases of the junction left unmatched. The CDR3 region has the DNA TGTGCCAGCAGACTTAGGGTGTATCCGGCGGGGGGGAACCAAGAGACCCAGTACTTC. The encoded protein is CASRLRVYPAGGNQETQYF.

The chain is built from TRBV5-1 and TRBJ2-3; the D gene is possibly TRBD1 (5 bases). The V and J ends lost 5 bases and 0 bases respectively, with 16 bases between them. The CDR3 extends over 16 amino acids. Looked up from germline, CDR1 is SGHRS and CDR2 is YFSETQ. This chain's CDR3 is CASRPGPGSSTDTQYF. The CDR3 DNA reads as TGCGCCAGCAGGCCCGGACCAGGGTCTAGCACAGATACGCAGTATTTT.

The chain recombines TRBV4-1 with TRBJ1-5; D might be TRBD1 (6 bases). The CDR3 runs 17 residues. Germline V CDR1 and CDR2: MGHRA, YSYEKL. The V and J ends lost 0 bases and 5 bases respectively, with 17 bases between them. In DNA form, the CDR3 reads TGCGCCAGCAGCCAAGAACTACGGACAGTACGGGATCAGCCCCAGCATTTT. This sequence encodes CASSQELRTVRDQPQHF.

This chain connects TRBV27 to TRBJ1-1; 9 bases map to TRBD1. The CDR3 consists of 15 residues. The germline gives CDR1 MNHEY, CDR2 SMNVEV (reference sequence). Trimming took 5 bases from V and 4 from J; bases not matched to a gene: 8. The CDR3 coding sequence is TGTGCCAGCAGTAAAAAGACAGGGGGGGCCACTGAAGCTTTCTTT. Translating it yields CASSKKTGGATEAFF.

This chain links TRBV3-1 (or the pseudogene TRBV3-2) with TRBJ1-1; D might be TRBD1 (5 bases). The V end was cut by 4 bases, the J end by 6 bases, with 12 bases between. Germline V gene data show CDR1 as LGHDT and CDR2 as YNNKEL (reference sequence). The CDR3 runs to 13 residues. The CDR3 DNA is TGTGCCAGCAGCCCCGGGGGGGTCCCTGAAGCTTTCTTT. Its translation is CASSPGGVPEAFF.

CDR3 region: CASSKTSGDTDTQYF. The CDR3 DNA reads TGTGCCAGCTCGAAGACTAGCGGAGACACAGATACGCAGTATTTT. The V gene is TRBV6-4, the J gene TRBJ2-3; 9 nucleotides align to TRBD2. The V gene's germline CDR1 is MRHNA and CDR2 SNTAGT. The V segment lost 8 bases and the J segment 2 bases; nucleotides outside the gene matches: 8. This CDR3 spans 15 amino acids.

The chain couples TRBV3-1 (or the pseudogene TRBV3-2) to TRBJ1-2; 7 bases align to TRBD1. The CDR3 sequence is 14 residues long. Germline V gene lookup returns CDR1 LGHDT and CDR2 YNNKEL (reference sequence). The junction had 3 bases not matched to a gene; V was cut back by 0 bases and J by 5 bases. Here the CDR3 DNA reads TGTGCCAGCAGCCAAGACGGCAGGGGGTATGGCTACACCTTC. Translating gives CASSQDGRGYGYTF.

This sequence joins TRBV9 and TRBJ2-1; 10 positions match TRBD1. V was pared by 4 bases and J by 7 bases, with 14 bases of the junction left unmatched. This CDR3 has 17 amino acids. From germline, CDR1 is SGDLS and CDR2 YYNGEE. Here the CDR3 reads CASSFQPTGTGANEQFF. CDR3 DNA: TGTGCCAGCAGCTTTCAACCGACCGGGACAGGGGCAAATGAGCAGTTCTTC. Based on the CDR3 plus reference TRBV9 and TRBJ2-1, the full variable domain is DSGVTQTPKHLITATGQRVTLRCSPRSGDLSVYWYQQSLDQGLQFLIQYYNGEERAKGNILERFSAQQFPDLHSELNLSSLELGDSALYFCASSFQPTGTGANEQFFGPGTRLTVL.

The genes are TRBV29-1 and TRBJ1-1; no clear D gene. The V gene's germline CDR1 is SQVTM and CDR2 ANQGSEA. The length of the CDR3 is 14 residues. The V end lost 6 bases, the J end lost 1 base, and 15 bases lay between the germline ends. CDR3 sequence reads: CSVVFREENTEAFF. The DNA of the CDR3 is TGCAGCGTGGTGTTCCGGGAGGAGAACACTGAAGCTTTCTTT.

This clone was seen a few times. Here the CDR3 reads CASSLDPRGATNEKLFF. The CDR3 nucleotides read TGTGCCAGCAGCTTGGATCCGCGGGGGGCAACTAATGAAAAACTGTTTTTT. This chain connects TRBV5-5 to TRBJ1-4, with TRBD1 as a possible D gene (5 bases). With 0 bases removed from V and 0 bases from J, the gap between germline ends came to 12 bases. This CDR3 spans 17 amino acids. Germline CDR1 SGHKS, CDR2 YYEKEE (reference sequence).

The rearrangement links TRBV5-1 to TRBJ2-5; the D is unclear. The CDR3 length is 11 residues. Germline lookup yields CDR1 SGHRS and CDR2 YFSETQ. V was shortened by 0 bases and J by 10 bases, with 7 bases between the two germline ends. This CDR3 is CASSLGGDQYF. The CDR3 nucleotides read TGCGCCAGCAGCTTGGGCGGAGACCAGTACTTC.

The chain links TRBV6-5 to TRBJ1-5, with D maybe TRBD1 (5 bases). Between the trimmed V and J ends, which lost 6 bases and 5 bases, there was a span of 14 bases. This CDR3 comprises 14 residues. The V gene's germline CDR1 is MNHEY and CDR2 SVGAGI. The CDR3 loop reads CASSALGGHQPQHF. CDR3 DNA: TGTGCCAGCAGCGCTCTGGGGGGACATCAGCCCCAGCATTTT.

The chain has TRBV6-5 and TRBJ2-7; 8 bases map to TRBD1. Per germline, CDR1 MNHEY and CDR2 SVGAGI. V lost 6 bases and J lost 2; bases outside the gene matches: 6. The CDR3 is 14 amino acids. DNA of the CDR3: TGTGCCAGCAGGGGGACAGGTGAGACCTACGAGCAGTACTTC. Encoded protein: CASRGTGETYEQYF.

The chain combines TRBV30 with TRBJ1-3; no clear D. This CDR3 is 12 amino acids long. CDR1 and CDR2 from the germline V gene are GTSNPN and SVGIG (reference sequence). Trimming cost V 7 bases and J 2 bases, with 9 bases left between them. The CDR3 region is CASQLAGNTIYF. CDR3 DNA: TGTGCCTCACAGTTAGCTGGAAACACCATATATTTT.